A selection of T cell receptor beta chains follows, all from one sample in a study of shared clonotypes between healthy human individuals. Assay: immunoSEQ multiplex PCR; the TCRdb copy retains only in-frame clones and omits some. This table holds 2,100,000 or so clones, 90% to 96% found once. Sequenced: naive CD4+ T cells sorted from blood. These receptors were collected from a man younger than 35 in good health. Both conserved end residues are part of each CDR3. A D gene is named only where the DNA matches it firmly. The size field is filled for only some rows; it gives once, few, many or a size class.

v_gene: TRBV28
j_gene: TRBJ1-3
d_gene: NA
abundance: NA
CDR3nt: TGTGCCAGCACCGGAGGACAGCATCATCGCTCTGGAAACACCATATATTTT
CDR3aa: CASTGGQHHRSGNTIYF

v_gene: TRBV6-6
j_gene: TRBJ2-7
d_gene: TRBD1
abundance: NA
CDR3nt: TGTGCCAGCAGTTACTCGACGGACAGGGACTACGAGCAGTACTTC
CDR3aa: CASSYSTDRDYEQYF

v_gene: TRBV29-1
j_gene: TRBJ1-2
d_gene: NA
abundance: NA
CDR3nt: TGCAGCGTTGTCGGGACCGAGCTTCCGGGGGGCTACACCTTC
CDR3aa: CSVVGTELPGGYTF

v_gene: TRBV6-5
j_gene: TRBJ2-7
d_gene: NA
abundance: NA
CDR3nt: TGTGCCAGCAGTTACTCGGGAACGGGAGAGCAGTACTTC
CDR3aa: CASSYSGTGEQYF

v_gene: TRBV5-1
j_gene: TRBJ2-1
d_gene: TRBD1
abundance: NA
CDR3nt: TGCGCCAGCAGCAATACAGGGGCTAATGAGCAGTTCTTC
CDR3aa: CASSNTGANEQFF

v_gene: TRBV6-4
j_gene: TRBJ2-5
d_gene: NA
abundance: NA
CDR3nt: TGTGCCAGCAGCTTCTCCGGGAAAGAGACCCAGTACTTC
CDR3aa: CASSFSGKETQYF

v_gene: TRBV7-3
j_gene: TRBJ2-3
d_gene: TRBD2
abundance: NA
CDR3nt: TGTGCCAGCAGCTACGCGGGGGGCCTCACAGATACGCAGTATTTT
CDR3aa: CASSYAGGLTDTQYF

v_gene: TRBV28
j_gene: TRBJ2-2
d_gene: NA
abundance: NA
CDR3nt: TGTGCCAGCAGTTTAGGCAGGGCCGGCACCGGGGAGCTGTTTTTT
CDR3aa: CASSLGRAGTGELFF

v_gene: TRBV15
j_gene: TRBJ1-2
d_gene: NA
abundance: NA
CDR3nt: TGTGCCACCAGGAGGGGTGGCGGCTATGGCTACACCTTC
CDR3aa: CATRRGGGYGYTF

v_gene: TRBV28
j_gene: TRBJ2-2
d_gene: TRBD2
abundance: NA
CDR3nt: TGTGCCAGCAGTCCAGGACTAGCGGGGGCGACGAACACCGGGGAGCTGTTTTTT
CDR3aa: CASSPGLAGATNTGELFF

v_gene: TRBV7-2
j_gene: TRBJ2-5
d_gene: NA
abundance: once
CDR3nt: TGTGCCAGCAGCTTCTCTAGCGTTGAGACCCAGTACTTC
CDR3aa: CASSFSSVETQYF

v_gene: TRBV10-3
j_gene: TRBJ1-1
d_gene: TRBD1
abundance: NA
CDR3nt: TGTGCCACCGTTAGAGGACAGGACATGAACACTGAAGCTTTCTTT
CDR3aa: CATVRGQDMNTEAFF

v_gene: TRBV4-1
j_gene: TRBJ2-5
d_gene: TRBD2
abundance: NA
CDR3nt: TGCGCCAGCAGCCGCACCCCGCCGGGACTAGGGGAGACCCAGTACTTC
CDR3aa: CASSRTPPGLGETQYF

v_gene: TRBV19
j_gene: TRBJ2-1
d_gene: NA
abundance: NA
CDR3nt: TGTGCCAGTAGTATATCCGGGACACTCACCTACAATGAGCAGTTCTTC
CDR3aa: CASSISGTLTYNEQFF

v_gene: TRBV10-3
j_gene: TRBJ2-7
d_gene: TRBD1
abundance: NA
CDR3nt: TGTGCCATCAGTGAGTCGGGACAGGCTCGGGGGCAGTACTTC
CDR3aa: CAISESGQARGQYF

v_gene: TRBV7-2
j_gene: TRBJ2-5
d_gene: NA
abundance: NA
CDR3nt: TGTGCCCCCGGACAAGAGACCCAGTACTTC
CDR3aa: CAPGQETQYF

v_gene: TRBV5-4
j_gene: TRBJ2-7
d_gene: NA
abundance: once
CDR3nt: TGTGCCAGCAGCTTGCGTCAGAACTACGAGCAGTACTTC
CDR3aa: CASSLRQNYEQYF

v_gene: TRBV2
j_gene: TRBJ2-7
d_gene: TRBD2
abundance: NA
CDR3nt: TGTGCCAGCAGTGAAGCGGGACTAGCTGGCCGGGAGCAGTACTTC
CDR3aa: CASSEAGLAGREQYF

v_gene: TRBV28
j_gene: TRBJ1-2
d_gene: NA
abundance: NA
CDR3nt: TGTGCCAGCAGGCCCCCGGGGGGGGTCATGGGCTACACCTTC
CDR3aa: CASRPPGGVMGYTF

v_gene: TRBV5-1
j_gene: TRBJ2-3
d_gene: TRBD1
abundance: NA
CDR3nt: TGCGCCAGCAGCTTGACCCGGGACAGGGGGACAGATACGCAGTATTTT
CDR3aa: CASSLTRDRGTDTQYF

v_gene: TRBV5-1
j_gene: TRBJ2-5
d_gene: TRBD2
abundance: NA
CDR3nt: TGCGCCAGCAGCTCGCAGGCTAGCGGGTTGGAGACCCAGTACTTC
CDR3aa: CASSSQASGLETQYF

v_gene: TRBV5-1
j_gene: TRBJ1-4
d_gene: TRBD1
abundance: NA
CDR3nt: TGCGCCAGCAGCCCTACCGGGACAGGGAATGAAAAACTGTTTTTT
CDR3aa: CASSPTGTGNEKLFF

v_gene: TRBV2
j_gene: TRBJ2-3
d_gene: TRBD1
abundance: NA
CDR3nt: TGTGCCAGCAGCGGGGGGACAGGGGTCACAGATACGCAGTATTTT
CDR3aa: CASSGGTGVTDTQYF

v_gene: TRBV7-9
j_gene: TRBJ2-5
d_gene: TRBD2
abundance: NA
CDR3nt: TGTGCCAGCAGGACTAGCGGGGGGCTCCAAGAGACCCAGTACTTC
CDR3aa: CASRTSGGLQETQYF

v_gene: TRBV5-4
j_gene: TRBJ2-5
d_gene: NA
abundance: NA
CDR3nt: TGTGCCAGCAGCTTAGCCGGGGTGGGAGAGACCCAGTACTTC
CDR3aa: CASSLAGVGETQYF

v_gene: TRBV7-2
j_gene: TRBJ1-1
d_gene: NA
abundance: NA
CDR3nt: TGTGCCAGCAGCCTCAGGGAAAGGATCACTGAAGCTTTCTTT
CDR3aa: CASSLRERITEAFF

v_gene: TRBV9
j_gene: TRBJ2-3
d_gene: TRBD1
abundance: NA
CDR3nt: TGTGCCAGCAGCGGGGACAGGCCCCACGCAGATACGCAGTATTTT
CDR3aa: CASSGDRPHADTQYF

v_gene: TRBV10-3
j_gene: TRBJ2-1
d_gene: TRBD2
abundance: NA
CDR3nt: TGTGCCATCAAGACTAGCGGGGGCTCCTACAATGAGCAGTTCTTC
CDR3aa: CAIKTSGGSYNEQFF

v_gene: TRBV5-4
j_gene: TRBJ2-7
d_gene: TRBD1
abundance: NA
CDR3nt: TGTGCCAGCAGCTCCTCTGGCAGGGGGCAATACGAGCAGTACTTC
CDR3aa: CASSSSGRGQYEQYF

v_gene: TRBV7-8
j_gene: TRBJ2-7
d_gene: NA
abundance: once
CDR3nt: TGTGCCAGCAGCTTACACAGCAGGCACTCCTACGAGCAGTACTTC
CDR3aa: CASSLHSRHSYEQYF

v_gene: TRBV2
j_gene: TRBJ2-1
d_gene: NA
abundance: NA
CDR3nt: TGTGCCAGCAGTTTACCAGAGGGGGGTGAGCAGTTCTTC
CDR3aa: CASSLPEGGEQFF

v_gene: TRBV18
j_gene: TRBJ1-5
d_gene: TRBD1
abundance: NA
CDR3nt: TGTGCCAGCTCACCACCCGGGACAGGGTTCTTAGAGCCCCAGCATTTT
CDR3aa: CASSPPGTGFLEPQHF

v_gene: TRBV25-1
j_gene: TRBJ1-6
d_gene: TRBD1
abundance: NA
CDR3nt: TGTGCCAGCAGTCCAACCGGGACAGGGCCTAATTCACCCCTCCACTTT
CDR3aa: CASSPTGTGPNSPLHF

v_gene: TRBV6-5
j_gene: TRBJ2-7
d_gene: NA
abundance: NA
CDR3nt: TGTGCCAGCAGTTACTCCCCAGCCTCCTACGAGCAGTACTTC
CDR3aa: CASSYSPASYEQYF

v_gene: TRBV12-2
j_gene: TRBJ2-7
d_gene: NA
abundance: NA
CDR3nt: TGTGCAAGTCGCTCGGACTCCCGGGGTGCCCACGAGCAGTACTTC
CDR3aa: CASRSDSRGAHEQYF

v_gene: TRBV5-4
j_gene: TRBJ1-4
d_gene: TRBD1
abundance: NA
CDR3nt: TGTGCCAGCAGCCGACAGGGACAGTCCAATGAAAAACTGTTTTTT
CDR3aa: CASSRQGQSNEKLFF

v_gene: TRBV6-1
j_gene: TRBJ2-1
d_gene: NA
abundance: NA
CDR3nt: TGTGCCAGCAGTGAATCGGGCAGGGGTTCCTACAATGAGCAGTTCTTC
CDR3aa: CASSESGRGSYNEQFF

v_gene: TRBV2
j_gene: TRBJ2-3
d_gene: TRBD2
abundance: NA
CDR3nt: TGTGCCAGCCGCAGGCGGGAGAAAGATACGCAGTATTTT
CDR3aa: CASRRREKDTQYF

v_gene: TRBV5-4
j_gene: TRBJ2-3
d_gene: TRBD2
abundance: NA
CDR3nt: TGTGCCAGCAGCTTGAAGTTAGGCGGGGGGGCAGATACGCAGTATTTT
CDR3aa: CASSLKLGGGADTQYF

v_gene: TRBV6-5
j_gene: TRBJ1-5
d_gene: TRBD1
abundance: NA
CDR3nt: TGTGCCAGCAGTTCTGGCGGGACAGGCCATCAGCCCCAGCATTTT
CDR3aa: CASSSGGTGHQPQHF